This passage covers 2 T cell receptor beta chains from one sample sequenced in a study of relationships among human T cell subsets. TCR alpha and beta CDR3s were amplified from mRNA by semiquantitative ARM-PCR. Exponential amplification used communal superprimers after tagged nested gene-specific primers in ARM-PCR. MiXCR, applied by TCRdb to the multiplex PCR reads, yields one record per CDR3 protein. The table shows over 2,500 distinct CDR3 sequences, with almost 85% occurring only once. The source material was total T cells sorted from blood. All receptors derive from a man between 40 and 49 years old in good health.

The V gene is TRBV20-1, the J gene TRBJ2-1, with 7 positions matching TRBD2. The CDR3 covers 14 residues. The germline V gene has CDR1 DFQATT and CDR2 SNEGSKA (reference sequence). V gave up 2 bases and J gave up 0 bases; unmatched junction bases: 1. CDR3 in amino acids: CSARLAASYNEQFF. The CDR3 bases are TGCAGTGCTAGACTAGCGGCCTCCTACAATGAGCAGTTCTTC.

The chain recombines TRBV6-6 with TRBJ2-7; D possibly corresponds to TRBD1 (6 bases). The ends were cut back, 8 bases at V and 5 bases at J, with 10 bases in the middle. Looked up from germline, CDR1 is MNHNY and CDR2 is SVGAGI (reference sequence). This CDR3 is 11 amino acids long. The CDR3 loop is CASYTGNEQYF. The DNA for the CDR3 is TGTGCCAGCTATACAGGGAACGAGCAGTACTTC.